This T cell receptor beta chain was documented in a study of regulatory T cells in long-lasting Graves disease. This clonotype was seen at least ten times. Arm-PCR with iRepertoire HTBI primers amplified the CDR3 regions for these TCR beta libraries. MiXCR was run by TCRdb on the multiplex PCR reads, yielding one entry per CDR3 protein. The sample lists about 440,000 distinct CDR3 sequences, 15% to 20% seen once, with 20% to 25% in the top ten. Time point described: newly diagnosed GD, antithyroid drugs for less than 3 months. The TCR library used RNA extracted from PBMCs. Another study also made use of these data, one on T cells in Graves' hyperthyroidism and ophthalmopathy. That study reports: Carried out on the TCR CDR3, a first-round RT-PCR used the HTBI primer set.

The material sequenced was peripheral blood mononuclear cells (PBMCs), taken at new diagnosis, from a patient treated with antithyroid drugs. This receptor was identified in a woman aged 18-29 years with Graves disease.

CDR3 in amino acids: CASSGGQHREAFF. Written as DNA, the CDR3 is TGTGCCAGCAGTGGAGGACAGCACCGTGAAGCTTTCTTT. V gene TRBV2 combines with J gene TRBJ1-1; a weak D match, TRBD1 (6 bases). CDR3 length equals 13 residues. Germline V gives CDR1 SNHLY, CDR2 FYNNEI. V was clipped by 4 bases and J by 7 bases, with 13 bases between them.